The present T cell receptor (beta chain) was sequenced within a study of metastatic and nonmetastatic thyroid tumors (dated by TCRdb to about 2020). For context, the study as a whole: The researchers compared repertoires between peripheral blood samples and tumor or nodule tissue samples from patients with malignant or benign thyroid disease.

The library was obtained by PCR. The instrument given in TCRdb is Illumina HiSeq 4000. High-throughput sequencing was used to profile the TCR beta-chain CDR3 region of each patient. On the study's bioinformatics: Drawing on CDR3 differences between clinicopathological groups, the researchers built a classifier meant to tell apart patients with distant-metastatic papillary thyroid cancer. Repertoire diversity was assessed with the Shannon index, and tumor-blood repertoire similarity with the Morisita-Horn index. TCRdb took the public reads, trimmed them with fastp at Q25, ran MiXCR for clone calling and kept in-frame beta chains. TCRdb assigned the V and J calls; the authors' analysis was not used. The sample table contains some 37,000 clones; only one count was recorded for roughly 50% of them. The ten top clones hold around 22% of the sample. What the work shows at the level of the full study, not this receptor alone: In both blood and tumor samples, malignant tumors were reported to have significantly higher TCR beta diversity than benign nodules.

None of the patients had been given any treatment before thyroid surgery. Using T-cell receptor beta sequencing, the researchers looked back retrospectively at clinical samples from patients, gathered between about 2011 and 2018. Comment on this clone: Its antigen remains unidentified. The sample holds no much larger clone one base away, and base qualities are not on file.

The CDR3 starts with the cysteine, ends with the phenylalanine, and has 15 residues. Solely the CDR3 DNA is kept, with 45 bases framed from the first base. V ends up 0 bases short and J 4 bases short, with an unmatched junction base count of 6. According to the germline V gene, CDR1 reads KGHSH and CDR2 reads LQKENI. The clonotype comes from a male donor with papillary thyroid cancer or a benign thyroid nodule (not recorded which). Some clones in this sample may be carry-over from other donors' samples. The material sequenced was tumor tissue. The rearrangement joined TRBV18 to TRBJ2-7, and 7 junctional nucleotides match TRBD2. The DNA is TGTGCCAGCTCACCACCCGCGGGAGCGCAGTACGAGCAGTACTTC. This gives the protein CASSPPAGAQYEQYF.